The 27 T cell receptor beta chains below all came from one sample that was sequenced in a study of blood T cell repertoires in COVID-19. The method was immunoSEQ multiplex PCR; TCRdb's version includes in-frame clones alone and lacks a portion of them. This table holds 100,000 to 150,000 clones, about 90% found once. The sequenced material came from peripheral blood. These receptors all stem from a woman in her fifties or sixties with active or convalescent COVID-19.

The V gene is TRBV9, the J gene TRBJ2-5, with TRBD2 as a possible D gene (6 bases). Trimming stripped 0 bases from V and 3 bases from J, with 9 bases between. The CDR3 is 14 amino acids. Germline V gene data show CDR1 as SGDLS and CDR2 as YYNGEE. This CDR3 reads CASSVGTTKETQYF. The CDR3 DNA follows: TGTGCCAGCAGCGTAGGGACTACCAAAGAGACCCAGTACTTC.

This chain joins TRBV7-9 and TRBJ2-7; TRBD1 agrees at 9 bases. V trimming: 3 bases; J trimming: 5 bases; junction bases outside the gene matches: 11. The CDR3 runs 16 residues. Germline V gene sequence: CDR1 SEHNR, CDR2 FQNEAQ (reference sequence). The CDR3 DNA reads as TGTGCCAGCAGCTTGGATCCGGGACAGGGTACCAACGAGCAGTACTTC. As protein: CASSLDPGQGTNEQYF.

This chain links TRBV5-4 with TRBJ2-7; 9 positions match TRBD1. Germline loops: CDR1 SGHNT, CDR2 YYREEE (reference sequence). The CDR3 contains 15 residues. V shed 0 bases and J 2 bases; nucleotides not matched to a gene: 3. The CDR3 DNA sequence: TGTGCCAGCAGCTTGGGACAGGGGGGGACCTACGAGCAGTACTTC. This sequence encodes CASSLGQGGTYEQYF.

This clone was seen more than once but under ten times. The V and J genes are TRBV28 and TRBJ1-2, with D hard to call. CDR1 MDHEN and CDR2 SYDVKM come from the germline V gene. The CDR3 spans 13 residues. V lost 6 bases and J 4 bases, leaving 12 bases between the germline ends. The CDR3 loop is CASRNGGSYGYTF. The CDR3 DNA reads as TGTGCCAGCAGGAACGGTGGGAGCTATGGCTACACCTTC.

The V call is TRBV7-6, the J call TRBJ2-2; TRBD1 agrees at 10 bases. The CDR3 has 16 residues. Germline V gives CDR1 SGHVS, CDR2 FNYEAQ. After removal of 2 bases from V and 4 bases from J, the junction contained 4 bases not matched to a gene. The chain's CDR3 is CASSLMGQGFTGELFF. The CDR3 DNA is TGTGCCAGCAGCTTAATGGGACAGGGGTTCACCGGGGAGCTGTTTTTT.

The rearrangement joins TRBV6-5 to TRBJ1-1; 7 bases are shared with TRBD1. The CDR3 is 14 amino acids. From germline, CDR1 is MNHEY and CDR2 SVGAGI. J gave up 2 bases and V 6 bases, and 6 bases lay outside the gene matches. CDR3 residues: CASSLGTANTEAFF. The DNA of the CDR3 is TGTGCCAGCAGCCTCGGGACAGCAAACACTGAAGCTTTCTTT.

The rearrangement joins TRBV5-6 to TRBJ2-2; no definite D call. The CDR3 length is 15 residues. Germline values: CDR1 SGHDT, CDR2 YYEEEE. Between the trimmed V and J ends, which lost 6 bases and 0 bases, there was a span of 12 bases. Written as DNA, the CDR3 is TGTGCCAGCATCCTCTACAGCCCGAACACCGGGGAGCTGTTTTTT. Translation gives CASILYSPNTGELFF.

V and J are TRBV10-3 and TRBJ2-2; D may be TRBD2 (5 bases). Germline V gene lookup returns CDR1 ENHRY and CDR2 SYGVKD. The length of the CDR3 is 12 residues. CDR3: CASGSRTGELFF. The CDR3 bases are TGTGCTTCGGGGTCGAGGACCGGGGAGCTGTTTTTT.

V gene TRBV25-1 combines with J gene TRBJ1-5; 7 bases fit TRBD1. This CDR3 has 16 residues. V trimming: 5 bases; J trimming: 3 bases; junction bases outside the gene matches: 10. CDR1 is MGHDK, CDR2 SYGVNS, per germline. This CDR3 is CASSRSGTANNQPQHF. The CDR3 region has the DNA TGTGCCAGCAGTAGGTCCGGGACAGCTAACAATCAGCCCCAGCATTTT.

The chain has TRBV6-1 and TRBJ1-6; 7 bases align to TRBD1. Trimming at V came to 5 bases and at J to 9 bases, leaving 7 bases not matched to a gene. The CDR3 is 14 residues long. Per germline, CDR1 MNHNS and CDR2 SASEGT. CDR3 amino acids: CASSQQGTGSPLHF. The CDR3 DNA reads TGTGCCAGCAGTCAACAGGGGACGGGTTCACCCCTCCACTTT.

V is TRBV7-3 and J is TRBJ2-1, with TRBD1 as a possible D gene (9 bases). V lost 5 bases to trimming and J lost 6 bases, with 17 bases between them. The CDR3 consists of 15 residues. The V gene's germline CDR1 is SGHTA and CDR2 FQGTGA. The CDR3 sequence is CASSRGGQGPNEQFF. The DNA for the CDR3 is TGTGCCAGCAGCCGGGGGGGACAGGGCCCCAATGAGCAGTTCTTC.

The chain uses TRBV6-5 and TRBJ2-7; no clear D gene. The CDR3 length is 14 residues. V lost 2 bases and J 2 bases, leaving 10 bases between the germline ends. Germline CDR1 and CDR2: MNHEY and SVGAGI. The CDR3 nucleotides are TGTGCCAGCAGTTACCTAGACTTGACCTACGAGCAGTACTTC. Translating gives CASSYLDLTYEQYF.

This chain uses TRBV5-1 with TRBJ2-1; 8 bases fit TRBD1. With 0 bases clipped from V and 1 base from J, the junction kept 3 bases outside the gene matches. CDR1 and CDR2 from the germline V gene are SGHRS and YFSETQ. This CDR3 region has 16 residues. Here the CDR3 reads CASSLDGDRSYNEQFF. The CDR3 DNA follows: TGCGCCAGCAGCTTGGACGGGGACAGGTCCTACAATGAGCAGTTCTTC.

This rearrangement joins TRBV11-3 to TRBJ2-5; no clear D gene. Looked up from germline, CDR1 is SGHNT and CDR2 is YENEEA. The CDR3 consists of 13 residues. Trimming shortened V by 0 bases and J by 5 bases, and 7 bases separated the two germline ends. CDR3 protein: CASSLERSETQYF. The CDR3 DNA reads TGTGCCAGCAGCTTAGAGCGATCGGAGACCCAGTACTTC.

The chain employs TRBV27 and TRBJ1-2; no definite D call. The CDR3 spans 14 residues. Looked up from germline, CDR1 is MNHEY and CDR2 is SMNVEV (reference sequence). V lost 5 bases and J lost 4, with 14 bases in between. The CDR3 sequence is CASSKRQYLYGYTF. The CDR3 nucleotides read TGTGCCAGCAGTAAGAGACAATACCTCTATGGCTACACCTTC.

V and J are TRBV4-3 and TRBJ2-7; 9 bases agree with TRBD1. V shed 4 bases, J shed 5 bases, and the junction held 6 bases outside the gene matches. Per germline, CDR1 LGHNA and CDR2 YSLEER. The CDR3 is made up of 14 amino acids. The CDR3 coding sequence is TGCGCCAGCAGCCCCGGGACAGGGTGGCACGAGCAGTACTTC. It specifies CASSPGTGWHEQYF.

This sequence joins TRBV7-9 and TRBJ2-7, with TRBD2 identical over 7 bases. The CDR3 loop spans 15 amino acids. CDR1 is SEHNR, CDR2 FQNEAQ, per germline (reference sequence). V shed 5 bases, J shed 1 base, and the junction held 8 bases outside the gene matches. CDR3 protein: CASSRGSPRSYEQYF. CDR3 DNA: TGTGCCAGCAGCCGCGGGAGCCCAAGGTCCTACGAGCAGTACTTC.

The chain links TRBV5-6 to TRBJ2-2; weak D call: TRBD2 (6 bases). The V end lost 2 bases, the J end lost 8 bases, and 16 bases lay between the germline ends. The CDR3 has 15 amino acids. CDR1 SGHDT and CDR2 YYEEEE come from the germline V gene. The CDR3 DNA reads TGTGCCAGCAGCTTAGAACTAGCCCTCTCAGGGGAGCTGTTTTTT. This encodes CASSLELALSGELFF.

The chain uses TRBV28 and TRBJ1-6, with 8 bases that match TRBD1. This CDR3 contains 12 residues. CDR1 is MDHEN and CDR2 is SYDVKM in the germline V gene. V lost 6 bases, J lost 10 bases, and 2 bases stayed unmatched. This chain's CDR3 is CASSPGGSPLHF. The CDR3 region has the DNA TGTGCCAGCAGCCCAGGGGGCTCACCCCTCCACTTT. Variable domain in full (rest from reference TRBV28 and TRBJ1-6): DVKVTQSSRYLVKRTGEKVFLECVQDMDHENMFWYRQDPGLGLRLIYFSYDVKMKEKGDIPEGYSVSREKKERFSLILESASTNQTSMYLCASSPGGSPLHFGNGTRLTVT.

V gene TRBV30 combines with J gene TRBJ2-3, with D unclear. Trimming stripped 2 bases from V and 1 base from J, with 7 bases between. The CDR3 covers 13 residues. Germline CDR1 is GTSNPN and CDR2 is SVGIG (reference sequence). The CDR3 DNA reads as TGTGCCTGGAGTTCCGTAGGCACAGATACGCAGTATTTT. It encodes CAWSSVGTDTQYF. Supplemented by reference TRBV30 and TRBJ2-3, the full variable domain reads SQTIHQWPATLVQPVGSPLSLECTVEGTSNPNLYWYRQAAGRGLQLLFYSVGIGQISSEVPQNLSASRPQDRQFILSSKKLLLSDSGFYLCAWSSVGTDTQYFGPGTRLTVL.

This chain links TRBV19 with TRBJ1-2; possible D gene TRBD1, 6 bases. Germline CDR1 and CDR2: LNHDA and SQIVND (reference sequence). The CDR3 totals 16 residues. V lost 6 bases and J 1 base, leaving 18 bases between the germline ends. Written as DNA, the CDR3 is TGTGCCAGTAGGACTTCGGGGGGGCAGAATAACTATGGCTACACCTTC. Its protein product is CASRTSGGQNNYGYTF.

The chain has TRBV11-2 and TRBJ2-2, with D hard to call. Germline assignment: CDR1 SGHAT and CDR2 FQNNGV. The CDR3 sequence is 14 residues long. Deletions cut 0 bases from V and 3 bases from J, with 5 bases between. The CDR3: CASSLDRDTGELFF. DNA of the CDR3: TGTGCCAGCAGCTTAGATCGAGACACCGGGGAGCTGTTTTTT.

The V call is TRBV28, the J call TRBJ2-3; TRBD2 aligns across 12 bases. The CDR3 runs 15 residues. Germline V lookup: CDR1 MDHEN, CDR2 SYDVKM. J was trimmed by 3 bases and V by 6 bases; bases with no gene match: 4. The CDR3 DNA sequence: TGTGCCAGCAGCTCGACTAGCGGGAGTACAGATACGCAGTATTTT. It encodes CASSSTSGSTDTQYF. Looking up the rest from reference TRBV28 and TRBJ2-3 gives the full variable domain: DVKVTQSSRYLVKRTGEKVFLECVQDMDHENMFWYRQDPGLGLRLIYFSYDVKMKEKGDIPEGYSVSREKKERFSLILESASTNQTSMYLCASSSTSGSTDTQYFGPGTRLTVL.

The chain joins TRBV7-9 to TRBJ1-1, with D uncertain. Between the trimmed V and J ends, which lost 2 bases and 1 base, there was a span of 5 bases. Germline V gives CDR1 SEHNR, CDR2 FQNEAQ (reference sequence). CDR3 length: 13 amino acids. The CDR3 DNA is TGTGCCAGCAGCTTATCTTCGAACACTGAAGCTTTCTTT. Amino acids: CASSLSSNTEAFF.

This clone was detected once. This chain links TRBV29-1 with TRBJ2-1; weak D call: TRBD1 (6 bases). V dropped 8 bases and J dropped 4 bases, with 21 bases sitting between them. The CDR3 has 15 residues. The germline gives CDR1 SQVTM, CDR2 ANQGSEA. The CDR3 sequence: CSFVSRDTLYNEQFF. CDR3 nucleotides: TGCAGCTTTGTCTCTCGGGACACGCTATACAATGAGCAGTTCTTC.

This clone was seen a handful of times. This rearrangement joins TRBV29-1 to TRBJ1-2; D not resolved. Germline values: CDR1 SQVTM, CDR2 ANQGSEA. The CDR3 loop spans 14 amino acids. With 6 bases removed from V and 4 bases from J, the gap between germline ends came to 18 bases. CDR3: CSVTTTGSTYGYTF. DNA of the CDR3: TGCAGCGTCACCACCACCGGGTCGACCTATGGCTACACCTTC.

The J gene is TRBJ2-7, the V gene TRBV2; 11 bases map to TRBD1. CDR1 is SNHLY and CDR2 is FYNNEI in the germline V gene. There are 17 residues in the CDR3. J gave up 9 bases and V 2 bases, and 15 bases lay outside the gene matches. The CDR3 region is CASSESGGGSGTGGQYF. CDR3 bases: TGTGCCAGCAGTGAATCGGGTGGCGGAAGTGGGACAGGGGGGCAGTACTTC.